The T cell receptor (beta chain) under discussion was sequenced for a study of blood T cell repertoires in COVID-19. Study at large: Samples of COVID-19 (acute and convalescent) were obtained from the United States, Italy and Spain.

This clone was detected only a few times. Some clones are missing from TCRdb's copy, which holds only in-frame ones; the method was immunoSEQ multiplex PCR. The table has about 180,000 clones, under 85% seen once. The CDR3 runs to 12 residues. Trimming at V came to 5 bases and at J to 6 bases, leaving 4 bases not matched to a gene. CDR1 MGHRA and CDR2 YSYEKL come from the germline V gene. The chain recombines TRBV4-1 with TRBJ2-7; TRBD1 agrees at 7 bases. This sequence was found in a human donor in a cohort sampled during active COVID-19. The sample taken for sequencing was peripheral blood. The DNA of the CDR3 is TGCGCCAGCAGCTTACACAGGGGCGAGCAGTACTTC. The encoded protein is CASSLHRGEQYF.